These T cell receptor beta chains were read from a single sample in a study of Ad26.COV2.S vaccination and SARS-CoV-2 variants. Clones were sequenced by immunoSEQ multiplex PCR, and TCRdb holds only the in-frame ones, with some missing. The table shows about 480,000 clones, with 87% occurring only once. The sequencing here drew on peripheral blood, taken in a trial of Ad26.COV2.S vaccine versus placebo. The receptors here all came from a person aged 18-65 years who received the Ad26.COV2.S COVID-19 vaccine or a placebo. Each CDR3 is given with its conserved first and last residue. D genes are given only for firm matches. Not every row has a clone size; where given, it reads once, few, many or a size class.

clone size: NA
V gene: TRBV12-3/TRBV12-4
D gene: NA
J gene: TRBJ2-5
CDR3 DNA: TGTGCCAGCAGTGAAGGAGAGACCCAGTACTTC
CDR3 protein: CASSEGETQYF

clone size: NA
V gene: TRBV5-1
D gene: NA
J gene: TRBJ2-7
CDR3 DNA: TGCGCCAGCAGCTTGAGGGGAGACAGCTCCTACGAGCAGTACTTC
CDR3 protein: CASSLRGDSSYEQYF

clone size: NA
V gene: TRBV3-1/TRBV3-2
D gene: TRBD2
J gene: TRBJ2-3
CDR3 DNA: TGTGCCAGCAGCCGCAACATAGGACTAGCGGTGGGTGTTACGCAGTATTTT
CDR3 protein: CASSRNIGLAVGVTQYF

clone size: NA
V gene: TRBV5-5
D gene: NA
J gene: TRBJ1-2
CDR3 DNA: TGTGCCAGCAGCTTGGGCCTCTCTTCTAACTATGGCTACACCTTC
CDR3 protein: CASSLGLSSNYGYTF

clone size: NA
V gene: TRBV27
D gene: NA
J gene: TRBJ1-1
CDR3 DNA: TGTGCCAGCAGGGCCGGGACGAAGAACGCTTTCTTT
CDR3 protein: CASRAGTKNAFF

clone size: NA
V gene: TRBV28
D gene: NA
J gene: TRBJ2-6
CDR3 DNA: TGTGCCAGCAGTCAGGACATTTTCACCGGGGCCAACGTCCTGACTTTC
CDR3 protein: CASSQDIFTGANVLTF

clone size: NA
V gene: TRBV29-1
D gene: TRBD2
J gene: TRBJ2-2
CDR3 DNA: TGCAGCGTCGCGGGAGGGCCGAACACCGGGGAGCTGTTTTTT
CDR3 protein: CSVAGGPNTGELFF

clone size: NA
V gene: TRBV6-2/TRBV6-3
D gene: NA
J gene: TRBJ2-1
CDR3 DNA: TGTGCCAGCAGTTACCTATATAAATCTAGGGGCCCTCTGGACAATGAGCAGTTCTTC
CDR3 protein: CASSYLYKSRGPLDNEQFF

clone size: NA
V gene: TRBV27
D gene: NA
J gene: TRBJ1-1
CDR3 DNA: TGTGCCAGCAGTTTAGGGGTAGCCACTGAAGCTTTCTTT
CDR3 protein: CASSLGVATEAFF

clone size: NA
V gene: TRBV9
D gene: TRBD2
J gene: TRBJ2-1
CDR3 DNA: TGTGCCAGCAGCGTAGTAACTAGCGGGAATGCTGAGCAGTTCTTC
CDR3 protein: CASSVVTSGNAEQFF

clone size: NA
V gene: TRBV5-4
D gene: NA
J gene: TRBJ1-4
CDR3 DNA: TGTGCCATACACCCCCTTGAAGGAAAACTGTTTTTT
CDR3 protein: CAIHPLEGKLFF

clone size: NA
V gene: TRBV18
D gene: NA
J gene: TRBJ2-1
CDR3 DNA: TGTGCCAGCTCACTAACAGAGAGCTCCTACAATGAGCAGTTCTTC
CDR3 protein: CASSLTESSYNEQFF

clone size: once
V gene: TRBV4-3
D gene: TRBD1
J gene: TRBJ1-6
CDR3 DNA: TGCGCCAGCAGCCAAGAGGGACAGCTCAGCTCCTATAATTCACCCCTCCACTTT
CDR3 protein: CASSQEGQLSSYNSPLHF

clone size: many
V gene: TRBV19
D gene: NA
J gene: TRBJ1-1
CDR3 DNA: TGTGCCAGTAGTACCCTCCTGGACACAACTGAAGCTTTCTTT
CDR3 protein: CASSTLLDTTEAFF

clone size: NA
V gene: TRBV11-3
D gene: TRBD2
J gene: TRBJ2-7
CDR3 DNA: TGTGCCAGCAGCTTAGATGGGACTAGCGGGAGGTACGAGCAGTACTTC
CDR3 protein: CASSLDGTSGRYEQYF

clone size: NA
V gene: TRBV4-2
D gene: NA
J gene: TRBJ2-2
CDR3 DNA: TGTGCCAGCAGCCAAACAACTAGGGACACCGGGGAGCTGTTTTTT
CDR3 protein: CASSQTTRDTGELFF

clone size: NA
V gene: TRBV4-3
D gene: NA
J gene: TRBJ2-3
CDR3 DNA: TGCGCCAGCAGCCAAGAGCCTACTGGCACAGATACGCAGTATTTT
CDR3 protein: CASSQEPTGTDTQYF

clone size: NA
V gene: TRBV29-1
D gene: TRBD2
J gene: TRBJ2-7
CDR3 DNA: TGCAGCGTTGCGCAAGCGGGAGGGATAGCCTACGAGCAGTACTTC
CDR3 protein: CSVAQAGGIAYEQYF

clone size: NA
V gene: TRBV10-3
D gene: NA
J gene: TRBJ2-2
CDR3 DNA: TGTGCCATCAGGGACAGTCCGAACACCGGGGAGCTGTTTTTT
CDR3 protein: CAIRDSPNTGELFF

clone size: NA
V gene: TRBV27
D gene: TRBD1
J gene: TRBJ1-1
CDR3 DNA: TGTGCCAGCAGTTTCACAGGGGGCTTCACTGAAGCTTTCTTT
CDR3 protein: CASSFTGGFTEAFF

clone size: NA
V gene: TRBV4-3
D gene: TRBD1
J gene: TRBJ2-5
CDR3 DNA: TGCGCCAGCAGCCAAGTTCTGGGGACAGGGACCCAGTACTTC
CDR3 protein: CASSQVLGTGTQYF

clone size: NA
V gene: TRBV28
D gene: NA
J gene: TRBJ1-5
CDR3 DNA: TGTGCCAGCAGGAACAGGATGGGGCAGCCCCAGCATTTT
CDR3 protein: CASRNRMGQPQHF

clone size: NA
V gene: TRBV6-2/TRBV6-3
D gene: NA
J gene: TRBJ2-7
CDR3 DNA: TGTGCCAGCAGTTACCGGTGGGGCGAGCAGTACTTC
CDR3 protein: CASSYRWGEQYF

clone size: NA
V gene: TRBV9
D gene: TRBD2
J gene: TRBJ2-1
CDR3 DNA: TGTGCCAGCAGCGTAGGTTCTAGCGGGAGTCTTAATGAGCAGTTCTTC
CDR3 protein: CASSVGSSGSLNEQFF

clone size: NA
V gene: TRBV28
D gene: TRBD2
J gene: TRBJ2-1
CDR3 DNA: TGTGCCAGCAGTCTCCGGACTAGCTACAATGAGCAGTTCTTC
CDR3 protein: CASSLRTSYNEQFF

clone size: NA
V gene: TRBV15
D gene: NA
J gene: TRBJ1-2
CDR3 DNA: TGTGCCACCAGCAGAGGAGAAGGACAAAGGGGCTACACCTTC
CDR3 protein: CATSRGEGQRGYTF

clone size: NA
V gene: TRBV28
D gene: NA
J gene: TRBJ1-1
CDR3 DNA: TGTGCCAGCAGTCCTGCGGGGCGAGCTTTCTTT
CDR3 protein: CASSPAGRAFF